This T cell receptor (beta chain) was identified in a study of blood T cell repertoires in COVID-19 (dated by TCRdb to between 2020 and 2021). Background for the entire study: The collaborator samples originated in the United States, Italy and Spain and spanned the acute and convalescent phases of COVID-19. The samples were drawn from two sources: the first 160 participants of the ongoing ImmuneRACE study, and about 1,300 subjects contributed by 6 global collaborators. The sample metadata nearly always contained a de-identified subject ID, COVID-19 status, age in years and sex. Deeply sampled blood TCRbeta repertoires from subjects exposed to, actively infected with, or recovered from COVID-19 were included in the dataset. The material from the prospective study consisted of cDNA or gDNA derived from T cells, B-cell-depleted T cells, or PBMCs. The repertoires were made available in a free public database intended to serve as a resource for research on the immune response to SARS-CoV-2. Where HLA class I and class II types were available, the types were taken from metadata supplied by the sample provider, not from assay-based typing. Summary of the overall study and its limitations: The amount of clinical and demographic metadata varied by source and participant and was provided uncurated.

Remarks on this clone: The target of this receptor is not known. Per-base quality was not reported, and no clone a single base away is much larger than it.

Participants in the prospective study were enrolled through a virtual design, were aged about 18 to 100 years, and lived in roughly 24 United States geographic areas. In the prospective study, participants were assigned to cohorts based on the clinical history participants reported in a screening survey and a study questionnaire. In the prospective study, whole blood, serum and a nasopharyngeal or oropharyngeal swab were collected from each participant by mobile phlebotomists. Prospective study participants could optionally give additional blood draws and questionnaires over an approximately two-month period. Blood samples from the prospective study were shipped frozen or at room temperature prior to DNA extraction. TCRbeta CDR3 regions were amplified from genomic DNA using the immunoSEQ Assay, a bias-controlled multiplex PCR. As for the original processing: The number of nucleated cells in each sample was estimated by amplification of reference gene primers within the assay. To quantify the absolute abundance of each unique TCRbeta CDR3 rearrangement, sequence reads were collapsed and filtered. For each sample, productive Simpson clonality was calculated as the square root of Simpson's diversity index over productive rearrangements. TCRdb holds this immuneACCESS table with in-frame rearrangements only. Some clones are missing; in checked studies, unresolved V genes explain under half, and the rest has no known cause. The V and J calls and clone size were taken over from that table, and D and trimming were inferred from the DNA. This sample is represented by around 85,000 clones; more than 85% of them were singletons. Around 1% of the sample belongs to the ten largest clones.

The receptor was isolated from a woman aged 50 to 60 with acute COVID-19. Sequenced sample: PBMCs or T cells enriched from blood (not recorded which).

The CDR3 here reads CASSLRDRQGYGYTF. The DNA sequence reads TGTGCCAGCAGCCTCCGAGACAGACAAGGCTATGGCTACACCTTC. The rearranged chain carries TRBV9 and TRBJ1-2; 5 matching bases give a weak D call of TRBD1. Sequences SGDLS (CDR1) and YYNGEE (CDR2) are obtained from the germline V gene. The CDR3 goes from the cysteine to the phenylalanine over 15 residues. Of the read, only the CDR3 DNA is kept; its 45 bases are in frame from base 1. Cut back by 4 bases and 4 bases, the V and J ends lie 17 bases apart.